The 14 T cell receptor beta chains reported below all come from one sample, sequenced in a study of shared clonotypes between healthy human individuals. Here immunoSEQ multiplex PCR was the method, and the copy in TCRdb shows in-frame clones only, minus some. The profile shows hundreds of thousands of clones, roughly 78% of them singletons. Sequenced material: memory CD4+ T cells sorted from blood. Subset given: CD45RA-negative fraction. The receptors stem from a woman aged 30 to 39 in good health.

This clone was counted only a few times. CDR3 DNA sequence: TGTGCCAGCAGCATTAGCGGGACGGGAGAGACCCAGTACTTC. Amino acids: CASSISGTGETQYF. This chain links TRBV7-7 with TRBJ2-5, with TRBD2 matching 8 bases. This CDR3 spans 14 amino acids. In germline, CDR1 is SSHAT, CDR2 FNYEAQ (reference sequence). The trim removed 5 bases at V and 4 bases at J, leaving 6 bases unmatched.

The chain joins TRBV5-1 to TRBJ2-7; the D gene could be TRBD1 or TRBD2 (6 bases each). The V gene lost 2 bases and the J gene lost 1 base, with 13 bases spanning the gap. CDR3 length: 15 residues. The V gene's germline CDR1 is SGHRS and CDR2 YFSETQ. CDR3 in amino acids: CASSFRQAGSYEQYF. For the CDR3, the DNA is TGCGCCAGCAGCTTTAGACAGGCGGGGTCCTACGAGCAGTACTTC.

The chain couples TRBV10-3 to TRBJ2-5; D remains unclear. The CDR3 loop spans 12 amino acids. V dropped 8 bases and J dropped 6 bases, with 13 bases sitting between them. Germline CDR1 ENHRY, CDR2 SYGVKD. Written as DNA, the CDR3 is TGTGCCATCGGGGTACAGAAACAGACCCAGTACTTC. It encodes CAIGVQKQTQYF.

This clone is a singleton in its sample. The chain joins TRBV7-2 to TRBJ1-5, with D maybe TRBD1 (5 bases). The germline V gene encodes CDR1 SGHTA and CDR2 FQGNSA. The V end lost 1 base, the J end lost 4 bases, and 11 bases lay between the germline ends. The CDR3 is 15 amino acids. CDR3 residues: CASSLDGTGNQPQHF. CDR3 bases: TGTGCCAGCAGCTTAGACGGGACCGGGAATCAGCCCCAGCATTTT. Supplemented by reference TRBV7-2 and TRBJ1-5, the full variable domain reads GAGVSQSPSNKVTEKGKDVELRCDPISGHTALYWYRQSLGQGLEFLIYFQGNSAPDKSGLPSDRFSAERTGGSVSTLTIQRTQQEDSAVYLCASSLDGTGNQPQHFGDGTRLSIL.

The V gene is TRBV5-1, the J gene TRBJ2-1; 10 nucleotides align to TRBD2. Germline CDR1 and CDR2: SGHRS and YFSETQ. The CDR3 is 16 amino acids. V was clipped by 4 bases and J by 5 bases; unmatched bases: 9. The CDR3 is CASSTLAGGIDNEQFF. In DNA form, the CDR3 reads TGCGCCAGCAGCACCTTAGCGGGAGGAATAGACAATGAGCAGTTCTTC.

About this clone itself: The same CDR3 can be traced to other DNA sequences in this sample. The CDR3 DNA is TGCGCCAGCAGCCAAGACGCGGGAGGGAGCTCCTACAATGAGCAGTTCTTC. Translated: CASSQDAGGSSYNEQFF. The chain links TRBV4-1 to TRBJ2-1; TRBD2 agrees at 9 bases. Germline values: CDR1 MGHRA, CDR2 YSYEKL. The CDR3 length is 17 residues. Germline trimming cut 0 bases from V and 0 bases from J; bases unmatched to any gene: 3.

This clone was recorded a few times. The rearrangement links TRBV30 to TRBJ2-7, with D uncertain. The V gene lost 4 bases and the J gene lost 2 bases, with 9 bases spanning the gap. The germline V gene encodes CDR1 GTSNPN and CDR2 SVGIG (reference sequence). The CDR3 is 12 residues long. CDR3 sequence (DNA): TGTGCCTGGAAGGGCAGCGCCTACGAGCAGTACTTC. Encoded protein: CAWKGSAYEQYF.

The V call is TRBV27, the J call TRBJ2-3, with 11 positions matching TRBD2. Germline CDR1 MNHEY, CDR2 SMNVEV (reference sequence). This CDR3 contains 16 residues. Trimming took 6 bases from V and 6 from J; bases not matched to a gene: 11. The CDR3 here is CASSGGGLAEEDTQYF. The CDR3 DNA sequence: TGTGCCAGCAGCGGCGGGGGACTAGCGGAAGAGGATACGCAGTATTTT.

The CDR3 sequence: CASSPGTSGLSSYNEQFF. In DNA, the CDR3 is TGTGCCAGCAGTCCCGGGACTAGCGGATTAAGCTCCTACAATGAGCAGTTCTTC. V and J are TRBV28 and TRBJ2-1; 11 bases agree with TRBD2. With 5 bases clipped from V and 0 bases from J, the junction kept 9 bases outside the gene matches. CDR3 size: 18 residues. Germline assignment: CDR1 MDHEN and CDR2 SYDVKM.

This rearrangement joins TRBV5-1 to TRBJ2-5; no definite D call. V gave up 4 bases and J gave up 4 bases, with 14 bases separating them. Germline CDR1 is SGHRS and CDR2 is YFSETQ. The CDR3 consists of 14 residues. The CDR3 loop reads CASSMRTRGETQYF. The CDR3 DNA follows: TGCGCCAGCAGCATGAGGACCCGTGGAGAGACCCAGTACTTC.

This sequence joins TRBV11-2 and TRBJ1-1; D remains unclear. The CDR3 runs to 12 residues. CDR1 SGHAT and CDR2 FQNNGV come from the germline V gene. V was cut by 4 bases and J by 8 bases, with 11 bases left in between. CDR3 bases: TGTGCCAGCAGCTACCGGAGGGTCGAAGCTTTCTTT. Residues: CASSYRRVEAFF.

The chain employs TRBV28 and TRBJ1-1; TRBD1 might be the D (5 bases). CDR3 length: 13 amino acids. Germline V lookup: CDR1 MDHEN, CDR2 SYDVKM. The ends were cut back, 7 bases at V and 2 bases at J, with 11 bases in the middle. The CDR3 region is CASTWDGNTEAFF. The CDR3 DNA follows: TGTGCCAGCACCTGGGACGGAAACACTGAAGCTTTCTTT.

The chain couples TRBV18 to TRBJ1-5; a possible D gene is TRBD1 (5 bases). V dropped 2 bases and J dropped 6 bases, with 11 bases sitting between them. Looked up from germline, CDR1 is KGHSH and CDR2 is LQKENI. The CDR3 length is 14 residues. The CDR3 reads CASSPSRGTQPQHF. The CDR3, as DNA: TGTGCCAGCTCACCATCGAGAGGGACTCAGCCCCAGCATTTT.

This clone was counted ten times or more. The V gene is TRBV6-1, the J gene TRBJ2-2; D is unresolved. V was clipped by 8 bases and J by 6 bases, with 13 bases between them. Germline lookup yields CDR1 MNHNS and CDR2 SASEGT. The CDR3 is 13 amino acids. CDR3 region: CASSVYTAGELFF. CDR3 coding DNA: TGTGCCAGCTCGGTATACACTGCCGGGGAGCTGTTTTTT.